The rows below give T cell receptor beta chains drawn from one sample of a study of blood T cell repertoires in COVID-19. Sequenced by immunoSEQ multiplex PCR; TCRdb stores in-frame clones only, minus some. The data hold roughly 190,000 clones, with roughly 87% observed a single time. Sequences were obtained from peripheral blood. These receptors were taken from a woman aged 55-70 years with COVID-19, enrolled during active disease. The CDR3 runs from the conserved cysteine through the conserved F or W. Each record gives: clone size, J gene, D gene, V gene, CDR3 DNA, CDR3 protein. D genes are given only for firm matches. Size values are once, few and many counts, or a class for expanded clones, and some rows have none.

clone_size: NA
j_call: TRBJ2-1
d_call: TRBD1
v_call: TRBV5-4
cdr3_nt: TGTGCCAGCAGCTTGGCGGCAGGGGGCAGAAGTGAGCAGTTCTTC
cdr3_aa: CASSLAAGGRSEQFF

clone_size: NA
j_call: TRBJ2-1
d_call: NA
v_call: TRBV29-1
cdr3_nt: TGCAGCGTTGAAGGGGACAAAGCTTTCGATGAGCAGTTCTTC
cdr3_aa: CSVEGDKAFDEQFF

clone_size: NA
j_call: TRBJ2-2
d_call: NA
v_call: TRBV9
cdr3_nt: TGTGCCAGCAGCGTCGGCACAGCCGGGGAGCTGTTTTTT
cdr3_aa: CASSVGTAGELFF

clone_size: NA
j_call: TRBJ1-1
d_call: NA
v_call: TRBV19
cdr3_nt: TGTGCCAGTAGTATAGAGGCGAGCGGGGTTACTGAAGCTTTCTTT
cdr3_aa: CASSIEASGVTEAFF

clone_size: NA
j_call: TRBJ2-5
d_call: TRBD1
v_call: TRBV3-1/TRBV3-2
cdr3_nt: TGTGCCAGCAGCCAATCCAATGCCTGGACAGGGGTTCGCCAAGAGACCCAGTACTTC
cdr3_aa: CASSQSNAWTGVRQETQYF

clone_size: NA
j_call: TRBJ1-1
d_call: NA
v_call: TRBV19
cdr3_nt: TGTGCCAGTAGTCCGGTAGGACAGACTAACACTGAAGCTTTCTTT
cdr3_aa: CASSPVGQTNTEAFF

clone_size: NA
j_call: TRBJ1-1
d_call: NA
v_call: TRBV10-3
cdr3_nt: TGTGCCATCGCCCCGCAGGGGCTGACTGAAGCTTTCTTT
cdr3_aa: CAIAPQGLTEAFF

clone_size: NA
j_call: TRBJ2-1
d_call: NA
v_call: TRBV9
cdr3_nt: TGTGCCAGCAGCGCTGGTGCGGAGGTGCAGTTCTTC
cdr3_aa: CASSAGAEVQFF

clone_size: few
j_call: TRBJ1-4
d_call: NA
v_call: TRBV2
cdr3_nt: TGTGCCAGCACGGGGGGCACTAATGAAAAACTGTTTTTT
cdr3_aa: CASTGGTNEKLFF

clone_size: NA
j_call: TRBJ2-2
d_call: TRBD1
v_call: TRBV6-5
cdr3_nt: TGTGCCAGCAATCAGGGGGTGATCACCGGGGAGCTGTTTTTT
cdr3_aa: CASNQGVITGELFF

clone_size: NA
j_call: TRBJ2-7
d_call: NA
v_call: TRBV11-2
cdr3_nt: TGTGCCAGCAGCCCTCGAGGGCGTTACGAGCAGTACTTC
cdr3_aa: CASSPRGRYEQYF

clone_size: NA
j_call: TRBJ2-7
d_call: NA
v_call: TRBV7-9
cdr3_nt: TGTGCCAGCAGCAGAGGGGGAACAGGCAGCGCCGATTACGAGCAGTACTTC
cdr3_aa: CASSRGGTGSADYEQYF

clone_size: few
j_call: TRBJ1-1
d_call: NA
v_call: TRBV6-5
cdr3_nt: TGTGCCAGCCTGGACAGAGCAGCGAACACTGAAGCTTTCTTT
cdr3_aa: CASLDRAANTEAFF

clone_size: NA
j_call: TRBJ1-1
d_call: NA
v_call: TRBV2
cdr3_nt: TGTGCCAGCAGTGAACGGGGTGCGGGAACTGAAGCTTTCTTT
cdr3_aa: CASSERGAGTEAFF

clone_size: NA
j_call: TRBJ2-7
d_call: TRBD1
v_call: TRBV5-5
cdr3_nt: TGTGCCAGCAGCTGGGGACAGGGGGCTGGGTACGAGCAGTACTTC
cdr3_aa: CASSWGQGAGYEQYF

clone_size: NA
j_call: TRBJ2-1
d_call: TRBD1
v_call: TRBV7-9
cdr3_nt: TGTGCCAGCAGCCTACCGGGACAGGGTAACATCAATGAGCAGTTCTTC
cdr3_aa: CASSLPGQGNINEQFF

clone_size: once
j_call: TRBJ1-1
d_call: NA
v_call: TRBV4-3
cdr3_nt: TGCGCCAGCAGCCCCAGGACCCGGGAAACTGAAGCTTTCTTT
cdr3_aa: CASSPRTRETEAFF

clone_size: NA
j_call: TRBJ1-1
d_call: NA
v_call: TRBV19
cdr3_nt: TGTGCCAGTAGTATAGAAGGGGTGAACACTGAAGCTTTCTTT
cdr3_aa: CASSIEGVNTEAFF

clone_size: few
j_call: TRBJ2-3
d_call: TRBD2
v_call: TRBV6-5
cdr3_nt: TGTGCCAGCAGTTACATAGGACTAGCGGGATCGGATACGCAGTATTTT
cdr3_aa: CASSYIGLAGSDTQYF

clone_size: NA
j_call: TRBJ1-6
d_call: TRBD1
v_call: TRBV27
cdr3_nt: TGTGCCAGCAGCTTGACAGGGCCCTTGAGCTCCTATAATTCACCCCTCCACTTT
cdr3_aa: CASSLTGPLSSYNSPLHF

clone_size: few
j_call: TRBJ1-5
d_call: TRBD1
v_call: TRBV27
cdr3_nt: TGTGCCAGCCAAGCCGACAGGGGGCAGCCCCAGCATTTT
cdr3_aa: CASQADRGQPQHF

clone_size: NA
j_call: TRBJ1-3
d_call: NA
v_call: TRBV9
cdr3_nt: TGTGCCAGCAGCGTAGCCGTTGGAAACACCATATATTTT
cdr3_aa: CASSVAVGNTIYF

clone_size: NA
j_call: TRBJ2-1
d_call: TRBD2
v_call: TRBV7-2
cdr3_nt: TGTGCCAGCAGCCCCGGGGGGAACAATGAGCAGTTCTTC
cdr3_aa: CASSPGGNNEQFF

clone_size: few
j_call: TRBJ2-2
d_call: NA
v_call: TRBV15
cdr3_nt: TGTGCCACCAGCAGGGACAGGGAGGGCGGGGAGCTGTTTTTT
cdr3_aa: CATSRDREGGELFF

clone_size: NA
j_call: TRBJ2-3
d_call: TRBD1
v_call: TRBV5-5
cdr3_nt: TGTGCCAGCAGCTTTAAACAGGGGGGAGATACGCAGTATTTT
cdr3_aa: CASSFKQGGDTQYF

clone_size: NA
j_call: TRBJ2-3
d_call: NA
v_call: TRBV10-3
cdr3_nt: TGTGCCATCTGCCCGACAGGTACAGATACGCAGTATTTT
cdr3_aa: CAICPTGTDTQYF

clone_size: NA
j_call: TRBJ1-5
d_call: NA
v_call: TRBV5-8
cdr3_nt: TGTGCCAGCAGCTCAAGGACAGTAATCAGCAATCAGCCCCAGCATTTT
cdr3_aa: CASSSRTVISNQPQHF

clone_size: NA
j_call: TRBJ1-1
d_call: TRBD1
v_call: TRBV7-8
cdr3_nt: TGTGCCAGCAGCCCAAGACAGGGGGCAGGGGACACTGAAGCTTTCTTT
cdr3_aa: CASSPRQGAGDTEAFF

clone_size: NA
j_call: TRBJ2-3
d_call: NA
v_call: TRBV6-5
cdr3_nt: TGTGCCAGCAGTTTCGGCAGGGGGGCAGATACGCAGTATTTT
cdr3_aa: CASSFGRGADTQYF

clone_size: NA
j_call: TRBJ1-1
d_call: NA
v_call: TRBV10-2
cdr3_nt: TGCGCCAGCAGCGGGGGGGGCATGAACACTGAAGCTTTCTTT
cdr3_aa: CASSGGGMNTEAFF

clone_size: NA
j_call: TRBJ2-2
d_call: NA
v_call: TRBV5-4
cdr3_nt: TGTGCCAGCAGCTTGGAGGCTAGCGACACCGGGGAGCTGTTTTTT
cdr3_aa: CASSLEASDTGELFF

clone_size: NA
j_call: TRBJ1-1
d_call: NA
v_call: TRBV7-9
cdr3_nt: TGTGCCAGCAGCTTAGGGGCTTCCTCTGCTTTCTTT
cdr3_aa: CASSLGASSAFF

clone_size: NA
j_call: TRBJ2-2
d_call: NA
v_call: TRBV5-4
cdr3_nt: TGTGCCAGCAGCTTGCAACGAGGGAACACCGGGGAGCTGTTTTTT
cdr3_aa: CASSLQRGNTGELFF

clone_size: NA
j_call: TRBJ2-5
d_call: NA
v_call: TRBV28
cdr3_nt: TGTGCCAGCAGTTCCCCGGGTTACCAAGAGACCCAGTACTTC
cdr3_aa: CASSSPGYQETQYF

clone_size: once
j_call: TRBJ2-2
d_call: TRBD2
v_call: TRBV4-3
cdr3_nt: TGCGCCAGCAGCCAGGCCGGACTAGCGGGGGACCTGTTTTTT
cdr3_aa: CASSQAGLAGDLFF

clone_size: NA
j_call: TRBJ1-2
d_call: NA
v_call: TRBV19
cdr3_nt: TGTGCCAGTAGTCCACAGGGAAAAGACTATGGCTACACCTTC
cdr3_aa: CASSPQGKDYGYTF

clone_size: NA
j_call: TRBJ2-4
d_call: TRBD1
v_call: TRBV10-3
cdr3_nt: TGTGCCATCAGGGGGGACAGGGGCGAAAACATTCAGTACTTC
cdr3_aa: CAIRGDRGENIQYF

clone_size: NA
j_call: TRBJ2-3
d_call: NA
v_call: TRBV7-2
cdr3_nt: TGTGCCAGCAGCCTCCGAGGGCAGGACACAGATACGCAGTATTTT
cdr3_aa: CASSLRGQDTDTQYF

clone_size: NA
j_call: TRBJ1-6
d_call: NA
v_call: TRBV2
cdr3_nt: TGTGCCAGCAGTGAACGGGGGTGGTATAATTCACCCCTCCACTTT
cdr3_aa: CASSERGWYNSPLHF

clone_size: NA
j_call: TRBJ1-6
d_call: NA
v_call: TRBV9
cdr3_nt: TGTGCCAGCAGCGAGAGGGGGAATAATTCACCCCTCCACTTT
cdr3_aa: CASSERGNNSPLHF

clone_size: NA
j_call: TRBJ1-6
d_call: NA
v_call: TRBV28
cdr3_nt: TGTGCCAGCAGTGACACCTCGGGACAAGATAATTCACCCCTCCACTTT
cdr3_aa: CASSDTSGQDNSPLHF

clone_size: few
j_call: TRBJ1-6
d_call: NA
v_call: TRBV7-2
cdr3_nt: TGTGCCAGCAGCTTAAATGTTCGGGGAACATATCAGTATTCACCCCTCCACTTT
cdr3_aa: CASSLNVRGTYQYSPLHF

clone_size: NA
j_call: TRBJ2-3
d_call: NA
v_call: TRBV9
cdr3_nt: TGTGCCAGCACGGCGGAGGGCCACTCAGATACGCAGTATTTT
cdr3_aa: CASTAEGHSDTQYF

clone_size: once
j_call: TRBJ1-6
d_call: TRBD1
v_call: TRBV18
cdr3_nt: TGTGCCAGCTCACCGAGTCACAGGGGGAGCTCCTATAATTCACCCCTCCACTTT
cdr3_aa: CASSPSHRGSSYNSPLHF

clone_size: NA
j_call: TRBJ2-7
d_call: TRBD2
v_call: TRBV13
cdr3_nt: TGTGCCAGCAGCCCCCGCCCGGGGGAGGGTTCCTACGAGCAGTACTTC
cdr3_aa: CASSPRPGEGSYEQYF